This TCR beta chain was captured by sequencing in a study of blood T cell repertoires in COVID-19. Background on the study: From the United States, Italy and Spain came samples of acute and convalescent COVID-19.

In the study's own analysis: It was from reference gene primer amplification that nucleated cell counts were estimated. Profiled with immunoSEQ multiplex PCR; TCRdb holds only in-frame clones, not every one. V and J calls and clone size are copied from that table; D and trimming were computed from the DNA. This sample has about 240,000 clones, with about 70% found just once. Looked up from germline, CDR1 is SGHRS and CDR2 is YFSETQ. The V end lost 2 bases, the J end lost 7 bases, and 21 bases lay between the germline ends. This CDR3 is 16 amino acids long. The sequence came from a woman at least 80 years old with acute or convalescent COVID-19. J is TRBJ2-5 and V is TRBV5-1; D perhaps matches TRBD2 (6 bases). Sequencing was performed on peripheral blood. The CDR3 DNA follows: TGCGCCAGCAGCTTCCCCCGGGTGGGGGGTGTAGTGACCCAGTACTTC. As protein: CASSFPRVGGVVTQYF.